The rows below give T cell receptor beta chains drawn from one sample of a study of blood T cell repertoires in COVID-19. Sequencing was performed with immunoSEQ multiplex PCR; in TCRdb, only in-frame clones are kept and a portion is missing. The table shows around 130,000 clones, with about four fifths occurring only once. Sequencing was performed on peripheral blood. These receptors all come from a man older than 75 with acute or convalescent COVID-19. The CDR3 runs from the conserved cysteine through the conserved F or W. A D gene is named only where the DNA matches it firmly. Where a row states a size, it is once, few, many or the class of an expanded clone; other rows omit it.

>-|-|TRBV28|TRBJ1-2
TGTGCCAGCAGTTTTTGGGCTGGCTACACCTTC
CASSFWAGYTF
>few|-|TRBV5-5|TRBJ1-1
TGTGCCAGCAGCTTTAACAGGAACACTGAAGCTTTCTTT
CASSFNRNTEAFF
>few|-|TRBV11-2|TRBJ2-7
TGTGCCAGCAGCTTAGAATCGAGGAACGAGCAGTACTTC
CASSLESRNEQYF
>few|-|TRBV7-9|TRBJ2-1
TGTGCCAGCAGCCCGGACACGAGCTCCTACAATGAGCAGTTCTTC
CASSPDTSSYNEQFF
>-|-|TRBV5-1|TRBJ2-7
TGCGCCAGCAGCTTGAGACAGGCCTCCTACGAGCAGTACTTC
CASSLRQASYEQYF
>-|TRBD1|TRBV6-1|TRBJ2-7
TGTGCCAGCAGTGAATATACGGGACAGGGCGGAGAATACTTC
CASSEYTGQGGEYF
>-|-|TRBV12-3/TRBV12-4|TRBJ2-2
TGTGCCAGCAGTTTGGAGGGGACCGGGGAGCTGTTTTTT
CASSLEGTGELFF
>-|-|TRBV30|TRBJ1-3
TGTGCCGGAAAACAGGGCCTCTCTGGAAACACCATATATTTT
CAGKQGLSGNTIYF
>-|-|TRBV4-2|TRBJ1-2
TGTGCCAGCAGCCAAGCCACTGGCCCGACCGGGGGCTATGGCTACACCTTC
CASSQATGPTGGYGYTF
>few|-|TRBV7-3|TRBJ2-3
TGTGCCAGCAGCTCCAACGGCGGGACAGGCACAGATACGCAGTATTTT
CASSSNGGTGTDTQYF
>-|TRBD2|TRBV28|TRBJ2-3
TGTGCCAGCACCTCGAGGTTAGCGGGGGGGAGAGATACGCAGTATTTT
CASTSRLAGGRDTQYF
>-|-|TRBV9|TRBJ2-5
TGTGCCAGCAGCGTGGGAGAGGTAGAGACCCAGTACTTC
CASSVGEVETQYF
>-|-|TRBV3-1/TRBV3-2|TRBJ2-5
TGTGCCAGCGGAGCAGGGGTGCAGACCCAGTACTTC
CASGAGVQTQYF
>-|-|TRBV2|TRBJ2-7
TGTGCCAGCAGTCCGGGACAATCCTACGAGCAGTACTTC
CASSPGQSYEQYF
>-|-|TRBV5-6|TRBJ2-6
TGTGCCAGCACCCTTATCCACGGCTCTGGGGCCAACGTCCTGACTTTC
CASTLIHGSGANVLTF
>-|-|TRBV6-4|TRBJ2-2
TGTGCCAGCAGTGACTCTCCCGTGACAGGAACGGGGGAGCTGTTTTTT
CASSDSPVTGTGELFF
>-|TRBD1|TRBV5-1|TRBJ2-7
TGCGCCAGCAGCTTGTCGACAGGGGCCCTCTACGAGCAGTACTTC
CASSLSTGALYEQYF
>few|-|TRBV19|TRBJ1-1
TGTGCCAGTAGTATGTTCTCGGGGAGCACTGAAGCTTTCTTT
CASSMFSGSTEAFF
>many|-|TRBV7-9|TRBJ2-5
TGTGCCAGCAGCCCTACTTTTCTCCTATCCGAGACCCAGTACTTC
CASSPTFLLSETQYF
>-|-|TRBV4-2|TRBJ2-5
TGTGCCAGCAGCCAAGGACTAGGGGAAGAGACCCAGTACTTC
CASSQGLGEETQYF
>-|-|TRBV2|TRBJ2-1
TGTGCCAGCACCCTCCGAGGGGGCAATGAGCAGTTCTTC
CASTLRGGNEQFF
>-|TRBD1|TRBV5-4|TRBJ1-1
TGTGCCAGCAGTTCACAGGGGGTGGACACTGAAGCTTTCTTT
CASSSQGVDTEAFF
>medium-sized|TRBD2|TRBV4-1|TRBJ2-2
TGCGCCAGCAGCTTAGCGGGGGGTTACACCGGGGAGCTGTTTTTT
CASSLAGGYTGELFF
>-|TRBD1|TRBV2|TRBJ2-7
TGTGCCAGCAGTAGGGACAGCTACGAGCAGTACTTC
CASSRDSYEQYF
>once|-|TRBV28|TRBJ2-1
TGTGCCAGCAGTTTATTTCTAGGCAGCTCCTACAATGAGCAGTTCTTC
CASSLFLGSSYNEQFF
>-|TRBD1|TRBV19|TRBJ2-5
TGTGCCAGTAGTCAGGGGGCCGGGGAGACCCAGTACTTC
CASSQGAGETQYF
>-|TRBD1|TRBV5-5|TRBJ2-1
TGTGCCAGCAGCCAGGGACAGGGCCCCTACAATGAGCAGTTCTTC
CASSQGQGPYNEQFF
>once|TRBD2|TRBV5-1|TRBJ2-1
TGCGCCAGCAGCCAAACGGATCGGACTAGCGGCCACAATGAGCAGTTCTTC
CASSQTDRTSGHNEQFF
>-|-|TRBV2|TRBJ1-3
TGTGCCAGCGGTCAGGACAGCTCTGGAAACACCATATATTTT
CASGQDSSGNTIYF
>-|TRBD2|TRBV7-3|TRBJ2-1
TGTGCCAGCAGCTTAATAGCGGGGGGGAATGGTGAGCAGTTCTTC
CASSLIAGGNGEQFF
>few|-|TRBV27|TRBJ2-1
TGTGCCAGCAGTCCCCAGACACCTTACAATGAGCAGTTCTTC
CASSPQTPYNEQFF